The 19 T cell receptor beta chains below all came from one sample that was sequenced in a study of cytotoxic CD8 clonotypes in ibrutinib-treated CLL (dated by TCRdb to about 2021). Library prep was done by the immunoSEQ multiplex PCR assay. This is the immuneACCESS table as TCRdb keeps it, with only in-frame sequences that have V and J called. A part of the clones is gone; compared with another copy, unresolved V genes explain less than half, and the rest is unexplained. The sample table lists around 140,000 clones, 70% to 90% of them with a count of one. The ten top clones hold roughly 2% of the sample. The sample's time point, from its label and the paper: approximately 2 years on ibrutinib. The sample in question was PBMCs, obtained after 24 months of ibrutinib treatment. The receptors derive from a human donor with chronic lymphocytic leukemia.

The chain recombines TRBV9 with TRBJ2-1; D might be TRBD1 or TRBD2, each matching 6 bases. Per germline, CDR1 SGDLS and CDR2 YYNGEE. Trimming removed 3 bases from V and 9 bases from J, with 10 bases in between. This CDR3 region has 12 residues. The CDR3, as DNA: TGTGCCAGCAGCGAAGGGGGAGGTGAGCAGTTCTTC. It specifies CASSEGGGEQFF.

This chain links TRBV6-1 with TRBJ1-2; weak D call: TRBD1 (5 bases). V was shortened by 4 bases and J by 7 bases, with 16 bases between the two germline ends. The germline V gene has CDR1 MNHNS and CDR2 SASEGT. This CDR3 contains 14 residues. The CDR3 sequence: CASSVTGPSVGYTF. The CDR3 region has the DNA TGTGCCAGCAGTGTAACAGGACCTTCGGTTGGCTACACCTTC.

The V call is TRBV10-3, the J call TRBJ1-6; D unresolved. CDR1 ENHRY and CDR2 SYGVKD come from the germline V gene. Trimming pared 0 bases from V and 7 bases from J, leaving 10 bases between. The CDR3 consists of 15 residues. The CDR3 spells CAISESTLGNSPLHF. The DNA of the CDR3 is TGTGCCATCAGTGAGTCCACATTGGGGAATTCACCCCTCCACTTT.

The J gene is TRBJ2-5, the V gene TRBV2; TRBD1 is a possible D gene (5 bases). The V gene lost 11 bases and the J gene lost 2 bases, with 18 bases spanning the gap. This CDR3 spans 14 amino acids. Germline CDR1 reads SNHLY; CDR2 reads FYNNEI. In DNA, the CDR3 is TGTGCCGGAATGGGGCCCATATTTCAAGAGACCCAGTACTTC. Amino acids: CAGMGPIFQETQYF.

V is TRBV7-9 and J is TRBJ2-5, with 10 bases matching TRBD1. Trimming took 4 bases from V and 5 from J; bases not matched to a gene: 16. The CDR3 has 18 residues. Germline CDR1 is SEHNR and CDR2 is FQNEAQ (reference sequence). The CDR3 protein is CASSYLRSDRGVSETQYF. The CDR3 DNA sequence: TGTGCCAGCAGCTATCTCCGGTCGGACAGGGGGGTTTCGGAGACCCAGTACTTC.

CDR3 DNA sequence: TGTGCCAGCAGTGACAGGGGTGGAGGTTCACCCCTCCACTTT. Encoded protein: CASSDRGGGSPLHF. The chain combines TRBV2 with TRBJ1-6; perhaps TRBD1 as D (6 bases). Germline assignment: CDR1 SNHLY and CDR2 FYNNEI. The V gene lost 3 bases and the J gene lost 9 bases, with 12 bases spanning the gap. CDR3 size: 14 residues.

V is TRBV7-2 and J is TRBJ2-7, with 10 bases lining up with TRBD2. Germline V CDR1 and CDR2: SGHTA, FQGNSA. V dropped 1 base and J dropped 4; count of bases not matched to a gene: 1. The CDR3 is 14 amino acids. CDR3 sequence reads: CASSLDSGRYEQYF. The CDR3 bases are TGTGCCAGCAGCTTAGATAGCGGGAGGTACGAGCAGTACTTC.

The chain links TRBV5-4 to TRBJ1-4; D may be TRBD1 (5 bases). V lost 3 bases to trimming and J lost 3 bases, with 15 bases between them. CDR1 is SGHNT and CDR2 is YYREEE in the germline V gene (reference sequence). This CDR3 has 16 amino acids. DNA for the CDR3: TGTGCCAGCAGCTCGGGGACGGCCCTCGCTAATGAAAAACTGTTTTTT. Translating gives CASSSGTALANEKLFF.

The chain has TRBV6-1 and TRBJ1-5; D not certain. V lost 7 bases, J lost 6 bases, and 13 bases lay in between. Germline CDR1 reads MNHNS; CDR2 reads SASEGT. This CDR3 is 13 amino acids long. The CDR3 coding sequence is TGTGCCAGCACTCGGACCCAGAGTCAGCCCCAGCATTTT. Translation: CASTRTQSQPQHF.

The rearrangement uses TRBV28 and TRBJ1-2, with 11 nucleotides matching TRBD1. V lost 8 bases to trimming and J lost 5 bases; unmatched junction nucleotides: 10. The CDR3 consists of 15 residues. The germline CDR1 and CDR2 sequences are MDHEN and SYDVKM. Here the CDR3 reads CASSQAGTGGYGYTF. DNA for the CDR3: TGTGCCAGCTCCCAGGCCGGGACAGGGGGTTATGGCTACACCTTC.

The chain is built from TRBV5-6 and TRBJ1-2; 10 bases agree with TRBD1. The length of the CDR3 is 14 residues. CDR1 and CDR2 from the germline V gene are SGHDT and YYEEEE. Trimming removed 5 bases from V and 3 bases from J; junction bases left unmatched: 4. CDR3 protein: CASRETGGYYGYTF. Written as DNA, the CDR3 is TGTGCCAGCAGGGAGACAGGGGGCTACTATGGCTACACCTTC.

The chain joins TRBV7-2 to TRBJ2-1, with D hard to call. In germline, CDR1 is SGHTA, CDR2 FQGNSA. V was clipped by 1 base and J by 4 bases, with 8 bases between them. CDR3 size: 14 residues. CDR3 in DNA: TGTGCCAGCAGCTTAGATATGGCATACAATGAGCAGTTCTTC. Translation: CASSLDMAYNEQFF.

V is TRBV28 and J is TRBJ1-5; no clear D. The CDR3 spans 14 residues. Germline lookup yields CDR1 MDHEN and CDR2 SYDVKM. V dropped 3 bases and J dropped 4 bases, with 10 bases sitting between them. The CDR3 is CASSLSTGNQPQHF. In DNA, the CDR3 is TGTGCCAGCAGTTTGAGTACGGGGAATCAGCCCCAGCATTTT.

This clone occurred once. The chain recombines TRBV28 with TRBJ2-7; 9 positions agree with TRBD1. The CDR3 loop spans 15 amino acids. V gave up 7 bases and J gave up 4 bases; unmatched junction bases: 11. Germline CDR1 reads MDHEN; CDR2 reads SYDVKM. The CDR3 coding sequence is TGTGCCAGCAATGAGATGGGACAGGGCAGGTACGAGCAGTACTTC. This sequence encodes CASNEMGQGRYEQYF.

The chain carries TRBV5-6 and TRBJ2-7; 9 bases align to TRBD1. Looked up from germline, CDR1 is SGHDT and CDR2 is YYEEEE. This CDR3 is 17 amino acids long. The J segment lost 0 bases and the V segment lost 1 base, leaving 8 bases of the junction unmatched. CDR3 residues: CASSLPGTGINSYEQYF. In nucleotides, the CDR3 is TGTGCCAGCAGCTTGCCCGGGACAGGGATAAACTCCTACGAGCAGTACTTC.

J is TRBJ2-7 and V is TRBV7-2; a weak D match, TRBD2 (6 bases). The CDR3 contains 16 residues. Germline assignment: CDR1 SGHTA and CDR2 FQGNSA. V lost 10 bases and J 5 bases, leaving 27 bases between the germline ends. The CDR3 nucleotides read TGTGCCACCGCACGGGACCAACCCGGGGGAAGAGACGAGCAGTACTTC. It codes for CATARDQPGGRDEQYF.

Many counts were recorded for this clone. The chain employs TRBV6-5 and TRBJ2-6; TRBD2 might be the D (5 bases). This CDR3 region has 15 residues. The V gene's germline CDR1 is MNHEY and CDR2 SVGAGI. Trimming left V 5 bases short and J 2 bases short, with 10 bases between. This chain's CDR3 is CASSPEGTGANVLTF. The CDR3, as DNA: TGTGCCAGCAGTCCCGAGGGAACTGGGGCCAACGTCCTGACTTTC.

CDR3 coding DNA: TGTGCCAGTACTAGCGGGACTAACAATGAGCAGTTCTTC. Translation: CASTSGTNNEQFF. V is TRBV19 and J is TRBJ2-1; 9 positions agree with TRBD2. From germline, CDR1 is LNHDA and CDR2 SQIVND (reference sequence). The CDR3 is 13 amino acids. Unmatched junction bases numbered 3, after V lost 7 bases and J lost 5 bases. Combining the CDR3 with reference TRBV19 and TRBJ2-1 gives the whole variable domain DGGITQSPKYLFRKEGQNVTLSCEQNLNHDAMYWYRQDPGQGLRLIYYSQIVNDFQKGDIAEGYSVSREKKESFPLTVTSAQKNPTAFYLCASTSGTNNEQFFGPGTRLTVL.

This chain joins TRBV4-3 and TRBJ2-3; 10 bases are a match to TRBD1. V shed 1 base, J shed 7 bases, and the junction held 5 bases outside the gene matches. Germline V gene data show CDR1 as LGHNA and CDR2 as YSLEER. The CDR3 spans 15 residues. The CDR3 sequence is CASSQAGGQGNTQYF. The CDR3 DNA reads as TGCGCCAGCAGCCAAGCGGGGGGACAGGGGAATACGCAGTATTTT.